The rows below give T cell receptor beta chains drawn from one sample of a study of T cell repertoires in cytomegalovirus infection. Each CDR3 protein gets one entry after TCRdb re-called the reads with MiXCR. The table includes 560,000 or so distinct CDR3 sequences, 15% to 20% detected once. The sample was CD8+ T cells from PBMCs. The receptor source for this set is a human donor in good health (CMV status not recorded). Some clones in this sample may be carry-over from other donors' samples. The CDR3 runs from the conserved cysteine through the conserved F or W. A D gene is named only where the DNA matches it firmly. Clone size is given for some rows only: seen once, a few or many times, or a class if the clone is expanded.

clone size	D gene	V gene	J gene	CDR3 protein	CDR3 DNA
many	-	TRBV7-6	TRBJ2-7	CASSSIRQSLEQYF	TGTGCCAGCAGCTCAATCCGACAATCCCTCGAGCAGTACTTC
-	-	TRBV5-1	TRBJ1-2	CASSLEAGSGYTF	TGCGCCAGCAGCTTGGAGGCAGGAAGTGGCTACACCTTC
many	-	TRBV7-6	TRBJ2-1	CAWVAEGNEQFF	TGTGCATGGGTAGCGGAAGGCAATGAGCAGTTCTTC
few	-	TRBV9	TRBJ2-3	CASAPRYTDTQYF	TGTGCCAGCGCCCCCAGGTACACAGATACGCAGTATTTT
few	TRBD1	TRBV3-1	TRBJ1-2	CASKQDRSHYGYTF	TGTGCCAGCAAACAGGACAGGTCGCACTATGGCTACACCTTC
many	-	TRBV12-3/TRBV12-4	TRBJ2-5	CASTLGRKQETQYF	TGTGCCAGCACCCTAGGGAGAAAGCAAGAGACCCAGTACTTC
many	-	TRBV11-1	TRBJ2-5	CASSSRESWETQYF	TGTGCCAGCAGCTCTCGGGAGAGTTGGGAGACCCAGTACTTC
-	TRBD2	TRBV20-1	TRBJ2-4	CSARDRLAGDLKNIQYF	TGCAGTGCTAGAGATAGGCTAGCGGGGGACCTAAAAAACATTCAGTACTTC
few	-	TRBV10-2	TRBJ2-5	CASSGGQRSGGTQYF	TGCGCCAGCAGTGGGGGGCAGCGTTCCGGCGGGACCCAGTACTTC
many	-	TRBV27	TRBJ1-1	CASTYSRTGNTEAFF	TGTGCCAGCACCTATTCTCGAACAGGGAACACTGAAGCTTTCTTT